These 18 T cell receptor beta chains were all obtained from the same sample, sequenced in a study of type 1 and type 2 diabetes patients. Genomic DNA was the PCR template. Amplification of the beta chain CDR3 used 30 forward and 13 reverse multiplex primers. TCRdb recomputed calls from the multiplex PCR reads with MiXCR, one row per CDR3 protein. The sample lists around 300,000 distinct CDR3 sequences, 40% to 50% occurring once. The sample taken for sequencing was peripheral blood mononuclear cells (PBMCs). Receptors were obtained from a man in his late teens or twenties with type 2 diabetes.

V is TRBV7-3 and J is TRBJ1-1; 9 bases align to TRBD1. CDR1 and CDR2 (germline): SGHTA, FQGTGA. The CDR3 consists of 15 residues. The V gene end was trimmed by 2 bases and the J gene end by 2 bases; junction bases not matched to a gene: 3. Here the CDR3 DNA reads TGTGCCAGCAGCTTAGGGACAGGGACAAACACTGAAGCTTTCTTT. Its protein product is CASSLGTGTNTEAFF. Complete variable domain (other parts from reference TRBV7-3 and TRBJ1-1): GAGVSQTPSNKVTEKGKYVELRCDPISGHTALYWYRQSLGQGPEFLIYFQGTGAADDSGLPNDRFFAVRPEGSVSTLKIQRTERGDSAVYLCASSLGTGTNTEAFFGQGTRLTVV.

This clonotype was observed a few times. The V call is TRBV12-3 or TRBV12-4, the J call TRBJ2-7, with TRBD2 matching 8 bases. The CDR3 is 13 residues long. V trimming: 6 bases; J trimming: 1 base; junction bases outside the gene matches: 2. The CDR3 region has the DNA TGTGCCAGCAGGCCTAGCGGGTCCTACGAGCAGTACTTC. Protein: CASRPSGSYEQYF.

CDR3 DNA sequence: TGTGCCAGCAGTTCCCTCGGGGGACTTGGAAACACCATATATTTT. Amino acids: CASSSLGGLGNTIYF. The V gene is TRBV27, the J gene TRBJ1-3, with a weak D call TRBD1 (5 bases). CDR3 length: 15 residues. CDR1 MNHEY and CDR2 SMNVEV come from the germline V gene (reference sequence). V shed 4 bases and J shed 3 bases, with 13 bases lying between them.

The J gene is TRBJ2-5, the V gene TRBV6-5; D unclear. CDR1 is MNHEY, CDR2 SVGAGI, per germline. Trimming cost V 5 bases and J 0 bases, with 13 bases left between them. This CDR3 spans 15 amino acids. The CDR3, as DNA: TGTGCCAGCAGTATCGCAGCAGTTAACCAAGAGACCCAGTACTTC. Its protein product is CASSIAAVNQETQYF.

Only a few counts were recorded for this clonotype. V gene TRBV28 combines with J gene TRBJ1-1; possibly TRBD1 for D (5 bases). The CDR3 is 16 amino acids. V was cut by 6 bases and J by 5 bases, with 22 bases left in between. Germline CDR1 MDHEN, CDR2 SYDVKM. The CDR3 sequence: CASSPPLQAGGTEAFF. As DNA, the CDR3 is TGTGCCAGCAGCCCCCCCCTACAGGCCGGAGGGACTGAAGCTTTCTTT.

A few counts support this clonotype. This chain joins TRBV15 and TRBJ1-5; a possible D gene is TRBD1 (6 bases). The germline gives CDR1 LNHNV, CDR2 YYDKDF (reference sequence). Trimming pared 2 bases from V and 5 bases from J, leaving 16 bases between. The CDR3 totals 16 residues. The CDR3 region is CATSRFDRPGDQPQHF. The CDR3 coding sequence is TGTGCCACCAGCAGATTCGACAGGCCGGGAGATCAGCCCCAGCATTTT.

On this clonotype itself: This could be a read error, since a much larger clone is one nucleotide away. J is TRBJ2-2 and V is TRBV9, with D unresolved. V was trimmed by 1 base and J by 0 bases, leaving 1 base between them. CDR3 length: 13 amino acids. CDR1 and CDR2 (germline): SGDLS, YYNGEE. CDR3 loop: CASSVSNTGELFF. The CDR3 DNA reads TGTGCCAGCAGCGTATCGAACACCGGGGAGCTGTTTTTT.

The chain employs TRBV11-2 and TRBJ1-2, with 7 bases lining up with TRBD1. Germline loops: CDR1 SGHAT, CDR2 FQNNGV. There are 16 residues in the CDR3. Trimming took 7 bases from V and 2 from J; bases not matched to a gene: 13. The chain's CDR3 is CASTHYQGEGNYGYTF. The CDR3 DNA reads TGTGCCAGCACCCACTACCAGGGGGAGGGGAACTATGGCTACACCTTC.

The chain couples TRBV27 to TRBJ1-2, with D possibly matching TRBD1 (5 bases). CDR1 MNHEY and CDR2 SMNVEV come from the germline V gene (reference sequence). The germline V and J ends were trimmed by 8 bases and 7 bases, with 11 bases remaining between them. CDR3 length: 11 amino acids. CDR3 loop: CASGGGLGYTF. CDR3 nucleotides: TGTGCCAGCGGGGGGGGACTTGGCTACACCTTC.

The rearrangement links TRBV7-8 to TRBJ1-6; D is ambiguous. Trimming took 1 base from V and 14 from J, leaving 12 bases between them. CDR1 is SGHVS and CDR2 is FQNEAQ in the germline V gene. The CDR3 runs to 13 residues. CDR3 sequence: CASSLEGRGALHF. The DNA for the CDR3 is TGTGCCAGCAGCTTAGAGGGCCGTGGGGCCCTCCACTTT. Looking up the rest from reference TRBV7-8 and TRBJ1-6 gives the full variable domain: GAGVSQSPRYKVAKRGQDVALRCDPISGHVSLFWYQQALGQGPEFLTYFQNEAQLDKSGLPSDRFFAERPEGSVSTLKIQRTQQEDSAVYLCASSLEGRGALHFGNGTRLTVT.

This chain connects TRBV4-1 to TRBJ1-1; 7 nucleotides align to TRBD1. J lost 5 bases, V lost 3 bases, and 15 bases had no gene match. This CDR3 is 17 amino acids long. Germline V lookup: CDR1 MGHRA, CDR2 YSYEKL. The CDR3 DNA is TGCGCCAGCAGCCACCGGGACAGTCGTTTAGGAAGGACTGAAGCTTTCTTT. Protein: CASSHRDSRLGRTEAFF.

This clonotype was seen a few times. The chain links TRBV6-1 to TRBJ2-5; D call uncertain. This CDR3 contains 10 residues. V dropped 6 bases and J dropped 7 bases, with 6 bases sitting between them. The germline CDR1 and CDR2 sequences are MNHNS and SASEGT. CDR3 sequence: CASRYGTQYF. As DNA, the CDR3 is TGTGCCAGCAGATACGGGACCCAGTACTTC.

V and J are TRBV29-1 and TRBJ2-5; D remains unclear. The CDR3 sequence is 11 residues long. CDR1 is SQVTM and CDR2 is ANQGSEA in the germline V gene. V was clipped by 7 bases and J by 5 bases, with 11 bases between them. The CDR3 sequence: CSAKTLETQYF. The CDR3 bases are TGCAGCGCAAAGACCTTGGAGACCCAGTACTTC.

This chain joins TRBV27 and TRBJ1-1; weak D call: TRBD1 (6 bases). This CDR3 contains 16 residues. Germline V gene data show CDR1 as MNHEY and CDR2 as SMNVEV (reference sequence). V dropped 6 bases and J dropped 1 base, with 18 bases sitting between them. This chain's CDR3 is CASRADIVRGNTEAFF. The CDR3, as DNA: TGTGCCAGCAGGGCGGACATTGTCAGGGGGAACACTGAAGCTTTCTTT.

CDR3 sequence: CASSQDRVGSYNEQFF. The CDR3 DNA follows: TGCGCCAGCAGCCAGGACAGGGTTGGGTCCTACAATGAGCAGTTCTTC. V usage is TRBV4-3 and J usage is TRBJ2-1; TRBD1 agrees at 8 bases. Germline-derived CDR1 and CDR2 are LGHNA and YSLEER. The V and J ends lost 3 bases and 1 base, in that order; junction bases with no gene match: 5. The CDR3 loop spans 16 amino acids.

This chain uses TRBV3-1 with TRBJ1-4, with D perhaps TRBD1 (6 bases). CDR1 is LGHDT and CDR2 is YNNKEL in the germline V gene (reference sequence). V was clipped by 2 bases and J by 5 bases, with 12 bases between them. The CDR3 extends over 15 amino acids. CDR3 bases: TGTGCCAGCAGCCAATGGGGGCAGAAGAATGAAAAACTGTTTTTT. This gives the protein CASSQWGQKNEKLFF. The full variable domain, in which reference TRBV3-1 and TRBJ1-4 provide the parts outside the CDR3, is DTAVSQTPKYLVTQMGNDKSIKCEQNLGHDTMYWYKQDSKKFLKIMFSYNNKELIINETVPNRFSPKSPDKAHLNLHINSLELGDSAVYFCASSQWGQKNEKLFFGSGTQLSVL.

This clonotype was seen only a few times. The chain joins TRBV30 to TRBJ2-2; 11 bases are a match to TRBD2. The germline V gene has CDR1 GTSNPN and CDR2 SVGIG (reference sequence). The junction had 2 bases not matched to a gene; V was cut back by 5 bases and J by 3 bases. The CDR3 has 14 amino acids. The CDR3 region has the DNA TGTGCCTGGCGGGGACTAGCGGACACCGGGGAGCTGTTTTTT. It translates to CAWRGLADTGELFF.

This clonotype has only a few counts. The chain is built from TRBV28 and TRBJ1-2; TRBD1 matches at 7 bases. V gave up 7 bases and J gave up 3 bases; unmatched junction bases: 11. The CDR3 has 15 amino acids. Germline assignment: CDR1 MDHEN and CDR2 SYDVKM. The CDR3 DNA follows: TGTGCCAGCATTCCCACAGGGAGGGGGCACTATGGCTACACCTTC. Encoded protein: CASIPTGRGHYGYTF.